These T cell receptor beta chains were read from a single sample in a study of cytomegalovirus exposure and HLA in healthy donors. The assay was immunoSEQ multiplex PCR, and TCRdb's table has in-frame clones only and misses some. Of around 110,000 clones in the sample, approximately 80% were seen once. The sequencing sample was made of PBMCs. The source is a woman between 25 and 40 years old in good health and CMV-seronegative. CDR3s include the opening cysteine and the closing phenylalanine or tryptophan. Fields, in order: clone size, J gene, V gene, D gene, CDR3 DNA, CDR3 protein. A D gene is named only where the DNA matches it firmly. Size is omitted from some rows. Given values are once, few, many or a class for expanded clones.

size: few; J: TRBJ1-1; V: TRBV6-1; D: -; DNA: TGTGCCGGACGAGACAGAATGAACACTGAAGCTTTCTTT; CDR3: CAGRDRMNTEAFF
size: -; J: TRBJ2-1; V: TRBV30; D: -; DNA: TGTGCCTGGGCGGGACGTGGCGCCCCCAATGAGCAGTTCTTC; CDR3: CAWAGRGAPNEQFF
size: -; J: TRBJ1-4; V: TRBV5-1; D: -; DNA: TGCGCCAGCAGCCCGGTGGTCAGGGCTAATGAAAAACTGTTTTTT; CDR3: CASSPVVRANEKLFF
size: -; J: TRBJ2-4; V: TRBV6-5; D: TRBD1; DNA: TGTGCCAGCAGAAAGGACAGGGGGATCAAAAACATTCAGTACTTC; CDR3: CASRKDRGIKNIQYF
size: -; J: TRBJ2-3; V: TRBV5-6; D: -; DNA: TGTGCCAGCAGCGTAAGGACTAGCACAGATACGCAGTATTTT; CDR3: CASSVRTSTDTQYF
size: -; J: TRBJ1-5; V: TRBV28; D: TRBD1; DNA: TGTGCCAGCAAAACCGCCGGGACAGGGACTTATCAGCCCCAGCATTTT; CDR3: CASKTAGTGTYQPQHF
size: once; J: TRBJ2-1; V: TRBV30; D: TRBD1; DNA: TGTGCCTGGAGTGTAATGGACAGGGCTTACAATGAGCAGTTCTTC; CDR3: CAWSVMDRAYNEQFF
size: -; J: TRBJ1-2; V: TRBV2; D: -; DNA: TGTGCCAGCAGTTACAGTTTAGCTAACTATGGCTACACCTTC; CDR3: CASSYSLANYGYTF
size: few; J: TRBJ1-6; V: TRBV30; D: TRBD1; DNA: TGTGCCTGGACCGGACAGGGAAATTCACCCCTCCACTTT; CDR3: CAWTGQGNSPLHF
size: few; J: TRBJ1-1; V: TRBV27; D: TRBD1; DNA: TGTGCCAGCAGGGGACAGGGGTGGAATGCTTTCTTT; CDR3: CASRGQGWNAFF
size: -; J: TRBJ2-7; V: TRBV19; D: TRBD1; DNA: TGTGCCAGTAGTAACTTAACCGGGACAGGGAACCTGTACGAGCAGTACTTC; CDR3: CASSNLTGTGNLYEQYF
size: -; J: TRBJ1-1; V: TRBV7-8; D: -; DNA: TGTGCCAGCAGCTCACAATCGGGGGGAACTGAAGCTTTCTTT; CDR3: CASSSQSGGTEAFF
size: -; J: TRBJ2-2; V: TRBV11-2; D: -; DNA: TGTGCCAGCAGCTTGGAGTGGGTCGGGGAGCTGTTTTTT; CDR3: CASSLEWVGELFF
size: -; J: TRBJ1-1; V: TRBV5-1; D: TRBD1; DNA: TGCGCCAGCAGCTTGACAGGGGGAAGACCAGAAGCTTTCTTT; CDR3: CASSLTGGRPEAFF
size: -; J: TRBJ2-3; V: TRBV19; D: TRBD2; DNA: TGTGCCAGTAGTACGCCGGGACTAGCGGGGGGGCCCGATACGCAGTATTTT; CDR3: CASSTPGLAGGPDTQYF
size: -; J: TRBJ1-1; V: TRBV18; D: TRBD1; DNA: TGTGCCACCCGGACGGGACAGGGGTTGAACACTGAAGCTTTCTTT; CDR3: CATRTGQGLNTEAFF
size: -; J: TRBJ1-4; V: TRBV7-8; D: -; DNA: TGTGCCAGCAGCTTAGTGTTCAGCGGGGGTGAAAAACTGTTTTTT; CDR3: CASSLVFSGGEKLFF
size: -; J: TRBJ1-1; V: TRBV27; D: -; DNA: TGTGCCAGCAGCACTTCCCGGGGAACTGAAGCTTTCTTT; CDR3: CASSTSRGTEAFF
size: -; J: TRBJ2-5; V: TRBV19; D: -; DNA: TGTGCCAGTCAAGAGCGGGAGACCCAGTACTTC; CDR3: CASQERETQYF
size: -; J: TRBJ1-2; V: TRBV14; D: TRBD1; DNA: TGTGCCAGCAGCCAATCCTGGACAGGGGATGGCTACACCTTC; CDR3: CASSQSWTGDGYTF
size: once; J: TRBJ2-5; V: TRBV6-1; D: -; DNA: TGTGCCAGCAGTGAAAGGGGTGGAGAGACCCAGTACTTC; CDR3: CASSERGGETQYF
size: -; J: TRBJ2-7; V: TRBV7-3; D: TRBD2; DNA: TGTGCCAGCAGCTTACGAGCGGGGCCTTCCTACGAGCAGTACTTC; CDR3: CASSLRAGPSYEQYF
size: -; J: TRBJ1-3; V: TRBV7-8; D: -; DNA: TGTGCCAGCAGCTTTTCCGAGAGCTCTGGAAACACCATATATTTT; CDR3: CASSFSESSGNTIYF
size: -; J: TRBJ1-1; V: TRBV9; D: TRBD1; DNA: TGTGCCAGCAGCGTGGGGCAGGGGGCTGAAGCTTTCTTT; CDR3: CASSVGQGAEAFF
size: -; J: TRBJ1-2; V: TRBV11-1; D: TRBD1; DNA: TGTGCCAGCAGCTTTAGTTTACAGGGGGACGGTGGCTACACCTTC; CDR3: CASSFSLQGDGGYTF
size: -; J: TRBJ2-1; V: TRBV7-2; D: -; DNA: TGTGCCAGCAGCTCCACCCCAATCGGCTCCTACAATGAGCAGTTCTTC; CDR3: CASSSTPIGSYNEQFF
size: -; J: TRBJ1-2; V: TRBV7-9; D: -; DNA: TGTGCCACCACCAGGGGCGCGAACGGCTACACCTTC; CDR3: CATTRGANGYTF
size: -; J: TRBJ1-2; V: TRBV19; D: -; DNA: TGTGCCAGTACCATCAAAATGGGAACAGGAACTAACTATGGCTACACCTTC; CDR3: CASTIKMGTGTNYGYTF
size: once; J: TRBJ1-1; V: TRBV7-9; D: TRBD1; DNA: TGTGCCAGCAGCATTGGGACAGGGGGTAGGTACACTGAAGCTTTCTTT; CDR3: CASSIGTGGRYTEAFF
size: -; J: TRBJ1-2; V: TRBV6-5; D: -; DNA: TGTGCCAGCACCAAACCCGGGTCCTATGGCTACACCTTC; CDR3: CASTKPGSYGYTF
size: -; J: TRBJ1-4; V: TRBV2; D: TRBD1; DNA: TGTGCCAGCAGTCCAAGAAGACCCCGGCCAGGGGGGGAAAAACTGTTTTTT; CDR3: CASSPRRPRPGGEKLFF
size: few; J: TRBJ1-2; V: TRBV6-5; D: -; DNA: TGTGCCAGCAGCCCCCAAGCGGCGATGAACTATGGCTACACCTTC; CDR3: CASSPQAAMNYGYTF
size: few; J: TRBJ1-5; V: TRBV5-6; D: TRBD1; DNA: TGTGCCAGCAGCTCCAGCGGGACAGGAGGGCAGCCCCAGCATTTT; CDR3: CASSSSGTGGQPQHF
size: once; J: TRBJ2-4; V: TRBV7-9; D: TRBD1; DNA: TGTGCCAGCAGCCCATGGACAGGACCAAACATTCAGTACTTC; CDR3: CASSPWTGPNIQYF
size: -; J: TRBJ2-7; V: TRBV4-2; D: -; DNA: TGTGCCAGCAGCCAATTGACAGGCGAGCAGTACTTC; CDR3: CASSQLTGEQYF
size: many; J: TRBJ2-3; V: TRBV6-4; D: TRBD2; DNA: TGTGCCAGCAGCCCTAGCGGGGGCACAGATACGCAGTATTTT; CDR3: CASSPSGGTDTQYF
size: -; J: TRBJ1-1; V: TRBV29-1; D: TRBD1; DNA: TGCAGCGGGAAGGGACAGGGTATGAACACTGAAGCTTTCTTT; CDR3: CSGKGQGMNTEAFF
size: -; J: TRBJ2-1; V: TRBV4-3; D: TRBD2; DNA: TGCGCCAGCAGCCATGTCGGGACTACCTACAATGAGCAGTTCTTC; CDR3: CASSHVGTTYNEQFF
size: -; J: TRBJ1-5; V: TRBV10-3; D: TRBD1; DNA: TGTGCCACACGCTCAGACAGGGTCCCCAATCAGCCCCAGCATTTT; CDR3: CATRSDRVPNQPQHF
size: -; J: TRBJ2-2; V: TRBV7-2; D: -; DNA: TGTGCCAGCACCCCCTTCTTAGCGACAAACACCGGGGAGCTGTTTTTT; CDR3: CASTPFLATNTGELFF
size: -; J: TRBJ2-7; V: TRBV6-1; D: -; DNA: TGTGCCAGCAGTGAAGTAGGGGACTACGAGCAGTACTTC; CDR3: CASSEVGDYEQYF
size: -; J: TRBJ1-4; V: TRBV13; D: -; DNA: TGTGCCAGCAGCTCTAGGACAGATGAAAAACTGTTTTTT; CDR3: CASSSRTDEKLFF
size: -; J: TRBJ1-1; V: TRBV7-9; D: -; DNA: TGTGCCAGCAGCTTGTTCCTGGAGGAAACTTTCTTT; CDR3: CASSLFLEETFF
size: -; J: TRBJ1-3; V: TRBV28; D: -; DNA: TGTGCCAGCAGTTTGCATCAAGCGATCTCTGGAAACACCATATATTTT; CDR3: CASSLHQAISGNTIYF
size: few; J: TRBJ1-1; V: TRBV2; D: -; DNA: TGTGCCAGCAAGAGGGAGGCAGGCGGCAACACTGAAGCTTTCTTT; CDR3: CASKREAGGNTEAFF
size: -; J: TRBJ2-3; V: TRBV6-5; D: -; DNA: TGTGCCAGCAGTTTCTCAGATACGCAGTATTTT; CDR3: CASSFSDTQYF